One and the same sample provided the 29 T cell receptor beta chains below, sequenced in a study of T-cell reconstitution after alpha-beta-depleted transplantation in children. As it was prepared, the TCRbeta library received unique molecular identifiers. Each CDR3 protein is one row after TCRdb ran MiXCR on the PCR reads. The table shows 350,000 to 450,000 distinct CDR3 sequences, with about an eighth occurring only once. The sequencing here drew on PBMCs, taken from the stem cell graft. The receptors here all came from a human donor who donated a stem cell graft to a child with Fanconi anemia.

This clonotype was seen at least ten times. V gene TRBV4-3 combines with J gene TRBJ2-5; possible D gene TRBD2, 6 bases. V was trimmed by 0 bases and J by 5 bases, leaving 16 bases between them. In germline, CDR1 is LGHNA, CDR2 YSLEER. The CDR3 length is 16 residues. CDR3 protein: CASSQDLVSAGETQYF. CDR3 sequence (DNA): TGCGCCAGCAGCCAAGATTTGGTCTCGGCGGGGGAGACCCAGTACTTC.

There are many counts of this clonotype. The chain carries TRBV20-1 and TRBJ1-5; tentatively, D is TRBD1 (6 bases). V was pared by 6 bases and J by 7 bases, with 13 bases between. Germline CDR1 and CDR2: DFQATT and SNEGSKA (reference sequence). The CDR3 spans 12 residues. The CDR3 sequence is CSARGQGQPQHF. CDR3 DNA: TGCAGTGCCCGGGGGCAGGGGCAGCCCCAGCATTTT.

The V and J genes are TRBV5-1 and TRBJ2-7; D is uncertain. The germline CDR1 and CDR2 sequences are SGHRS and YFSETQ. CDR3 length: 13 residues. Trimming removed 0 bases at V and 2 bases at J, with 6 bases between. CDR3 protein: CASSLVPTYEQYF. DNA for the CDR3: TGCGCCAGCAGCTTGGTCCCCACCTACGAGCAGTACTTC.

This clonotype was found many times. The chain has TRBV20-1 and TRBJ1-1; D not certain. This CDR3 spans 15 amino acids. V dropped 3 bases and J dropped 0 bases, with 14 bases sitting between them. Looked up from germline, CDR1 is DFQATT and CDR2 is SNEGSKA (reference sequence). CDR3 loop: CSASSLAGMNTEAFF. The CDR3 DNA reads as TGCAGTGCTAGTTCGCTGGCAGGCATGAACACTGAAGCTTTCTTT.

There are many counts of this clonotype. The rearrangement uses TRBV20-1 and TRBJ2-3; TRBD2 aligns across 7 bases. Germline-derived CDR1 and CDR2 are DFQATT and SNEGSKA (reference sequence). Germline trimming cut 6 bases from V and 3 bases from J; bases unmatched to any gene: 12. The CDR3 totals 15 residues. For the CDR3, the DNA is TGCAGTGCCGTGGGCGGCGGGGAGGGAACAGATACGCAGTATTTT. This codes for CSAVGGGEGTDTQYF.

In its sample, this clonotype was seen a few times. The genes are TRBV20-1 and TRBJ1-1, with D perhaps matching TRBD1 (6 bases). With 0 bases removed from V and 4 bases from J, the gap between germline ends came to 12 bases. The CDR3 length is 14 residues. Per germline, CDR1 DFQATT and CDR2 SNEGSKA (reference sequence). In DNA, the CDR3 is TGCAGTGCTAGAGACGATAGAGGGGGCACTGAAGCTTTCTTT. This translates into CSARDDRGGTEAFF.

The chain is built from TRBV4-3 and TRBJ1-1; D remains ambiguous. Germline V gene lookup returns CDR1 LGHNA and CDR2 YSLEER. The CDR3 has 17 residues. The ends were cut back, 0 bases at V and 4 bases at J, with 18 bases in the middle. The CDR3 protein is CASSQDPKGRPGTEAFF. CDR3 nucleotide sequence: TGCGCCAGCAGCCAAGATCCTAAGGGCCGTCCAGGCACTGAAGCTTTCTTT.

This clonotype was detected many times. This chain joins TRBV5-1 and TRBJ1-6, with D perhaps matching TRBD1 (5 bases). This CDR3 is built from 14 residues. The germline V gene encodes CDR1 SGHRS and CDR2 YFSETQ. The V gene lost 3 bases and the J gene lost 6 bases, with 10 bases spanning the gap. The CDR3 reads CASSSLGANSPLHF. The CDR3 DNA follows: TGCGCCAGCAGCTCCCTAGGGGCTAATTCACCCCTCCACTTT.

The J gene is TRBJ2-7, the V gene TRBV30; possible D gene TRBD1, 6 bases. Trimming stripped 1 base from V and 3 bases from J, with 10 bases between. Germline V CDR1 and CDR2: GTSNPN, SVGIG (reference sequence). There are 13 residues in the CDR3. CDR3 sequence: CAWSGQANYEQYF. Written as DNA, the CDR3 is TGTGCCTGGAGTGGACAGGCGAACTACGAGCAGTACTTC.

V usage is TRBV20-1 and J usage is TRBJ2-7; no clear D gene. This CDR3 spans 11 amino acids. Trimming cost V 6 bases and J 0 bases, with 6 bases left between them. Germline CDR1 DFQATT, CDR2 SNEGSKA (reference sequence). The CDR3 region has the DNA TGCAGTGCCCTCCTCTCCTACGAGCAGTACTTC. Protein product: CSALLSYEQYF.

The chain employs TRBV12-3 or TRBV12-4 and TRBJ1-5, with a possible D match to TRBD1 (6 bases). There are 14 residues in the CDR3. Trimming took 5 bases from V and 9 from J, leaving 17 bases between them. The CDR3 here is CASSKQGREGPQHF. The CDR3 DNA reads as TGTGCCAGCAGTAAACAGGGCCGCGAGGGGCCCCAGCATTTT.

In this sample, this clonotype turned up once. V gene TRBV6-2 or TRBV6-3 combines with J gene TRBJ2-6; TRBD2 aligns across 7 bases. The length of the CDR3 is 15 residues. J gave up 3 bases and V 9 bases, and 8 bases lay outside the gene matches. CDR1 and CDR2 from the germline V gene are MNHEY and SVGEGT. DNA of the CDR3: TGTGCCAGTAGGCCGCGGGGGTATGGGGCCAACGTCCTGACTTTC. It specifies CASRPRGYGANVLTF.

This clonotype was recorded a few times. The chain uses TRBV5-1 and TRBJ1-1; no firm D call. Trimming removed 2 bases at V and 4 bases at J, with 15 bases between. CDR1 is SGHRS and CDR2 is YFSETQ in the germline V gene. The CDR3 consists of 15 residues. The CDR3 DNA reads as TGCGCCAGCAGCTTAGAACTGGTGGTCGGCACTGAAGCTTTCTTT. Its protein product is CASSLELVVGTEAFF.

This clonotype has ten or more counts. The chain is built from TRBV12-3 or TRBV12-4 and TRBJ2-1, with unresolved D. This CDR3 is built from 10 residues. V lost 6 bases and J 10 bases, leaving 7 bases between the germline ends. CDR3 coding DNA: TGTGCCAGCAGACTGACCGAGCAGTTCTTC. Protein product: CASRLTEQFF.

Many counts were recorded for this clonotype. This chain joins TRBV6-5 and TRBJ2-1; unclear D gene. This CDR3 spans 13 amino acids. The germline gives CDR1 MNHEY, CDR2 SVGAGI. Trimming cost V 0 bases and J 8 bases, with 8 bases left between them. The CDR3 DNA reads TGTGCCAGCAGTTACTCCCAGTTACATGAGCAGTTCTTC. Amino acid sequence: CASSYSQLHEQFF.

In this sample, this clonotype turned up many times. The chain links TRBV27 to TRBJ2-3; D call uncertain. The germline CDR1 and CDR2 sequences are MNHEY and SMNVEV (reference sequence). The V and J ends lost 4 bases and 6 bases respectively, with 14 bases between them. This CDR3 has 14 residues. CDR3 sequence: CASSSGRPRDTQYF. In DNA form, the CDR3 reads TGTGCCAGCAGTTCCGGACGCCCTCGGGATACGCAGTATTTT.

This clonotype appeared many times. V gene TRBV15 combines with J gene TRBJ2-5; D possibly corresponds to TRBD1 (5 bases). Trimming took 2 bases from V and 5 from J, leaving 12 bases between them. Per the germline V gene, CDR1 is LNHNV and CDR2 is YYDKDF (reference sequence). The CDR3 totals 14 residues. CDR3 residues: CATSRPRELETQYF. The DNA of the CDR3 is TGTGCCACCAGCAGACCCAGGGAATTGGAGACCCAGTACTTC.

By share, this clonotype counts as medium-sized. The chain has TRBV7-3 and TRBJ2-7; D is possibly TRBD2 (6 bases). V dropped 1 base and J dropped 7 bases, with 14 bases sitting between them. The CDR3 runs 14 residues. Germline loops: CDR1 SGHTA, CDR2 FQGTGA. The CDR3 sequence: CASSLMGGPGEQYF. CDR3 bases: TGTGCCAGCAGCTTAATGGGGGGTCCGGGGGAGCAGTACTTC.

A few counts support this clonotype. V and J are TRBV7-9 and TRBJ1-1; 8 nucleotides match TRBD1. The CDR3 length is 15 residues. The V gene's germline CDR1 is SEHNR and CDR2 FQNEAQ (reference sequence). The trim removed 2 bases at V and 7 bases at J, leaving 9 bases unmatched. The CDR3 DNA reads as TGTGCCAGCAGCTTAAAAGGACAGGGTTTCAATGAAGCTTTCTTT. Protein product: CASSLKGQGFNEAFF.

V usage is TRBV4-2 and J usage is TRBJ2-5; no firm D call. V dropped 0 bases and J dropped 1 base, with 9 bases sitting between them. The CDR3 is 15 amino acids. Germline-derived CDR1 and CDR2 are LGHNA and YNFKEQ. Written as DNA, the CDR3 is TGTGCCAGCAGCCAAGATCACAGAACCCAAGAGACCCAGTACTTC. Protein: CASSQDHRTQETQYF.

This clonotype was counted between two and nine times. Its ends do not fully match the called genes, so a read error is possible. V is TRBV5-1 and J is TRBJ2-2; D is ambiguous. The CDR3 runs to 13 residues. From germline, CDR1 is SGHRS and CDR2 YFSETQ. The CDR3 DNA is TGCGCCAGCAGCCCGGCGAACGCCGGGGAGCTGTTTTTT. Encoded protein: CASSPANAGELFF.

This clonotype has just a few counts. This chain connects TRBV20-1 to TRBJ1-3, with D unclear. The CDR3 runs to 16 residues. Germline V gene sequence: CDR1 DFQATT, CDR2 SNEGSKA (reference sequence). V dropped 1 base and J dropped 0 bases, with 13 bases sitting between them. In DNA form, the CDR3 reads TGCAGTGCTAGAGTGTGGGGAGTTGGCTCTGGAAACACCATATATTTT. Protein: CSARVWGVGSGNTIYF.

The chain joins TRBV10-1 to TRBJ1-1, with D maybe TRBD1 (6 bases). This CDR3 is built from 13 residues. V lost 4 bases and J lost 4, with 10 bases in between. Per the germline V gene, CDR1 is WNHNN and CDR2 is SYGVQD (reference sequence). The CDR3 bases are TGCGCCAGCAGTGCGGGACACTCCACTGAAGCTTTCTTT. This encodes CASSAGHSTEAFF.

This clonotype was seen a handful of times. This chain joins TRBV11-2 and TRBJ1-1; D ambiguous. The CDR3 extends over 13 amino acids. V was pared by 3 bases and J by 11 bases, with 16 bases between. The germline V gene has CDR1 SGHAT and CDR2 FQNNGV. CDR3 sequence: CASSFGILAGAFF. CDR3 nucleotide sequence: TGTGCCAGCAGCTTTGGGATACTGGCCGGCGCTTTCTTT.

This clonotype appeared many times. The rearrangement links TRBV7-9 to TRBJ2-1; tentatively, D is TRBD1 (5 bases). This CDR3 region has 13 residues. CDR1 is SEHNR and CDR2 is FQNEAQ in the germline V gene (reference sequence). Trimming stripped 2 bases from V and 12 bases from J, with 14 bases between. The CDR3 DNA is TGTGCCAGCAGCTTATCGTCAGCGCAGGGGCAGTTCTTC. Protein sequence: CASSLSSAQGQFF.

Ten or more counts support this clonotype. The chain employs TRBV20-1 and TRBJ2-7, with a weak D call TRBD1 (6 bases). V was shortened by 3 bases and J by 0 bases, with 18 bases between the two germline ends. This CDR3 has 16 amino acids. In germline, CDR1 is DFQATT, CDR2 SNEGSKA (reference sequence). CDR3 nucleotides: TGCAGTGCTAGCGCGACAGGTTCTCCAAGCTCCTACGAGCAGTACGTC. This gives the protein CSASATGSPSSYEQYV.

This clonotype has more than one count but fewer than ten. V and J are TRBV5-1 and TRBJ2-7, with D tentatively TRBD2 (6 bases). This CDR3 contains 14 residues. The V and J ends lost 4 bases and 1 base respectively, with 12 bases between them. Germline loops: CDR1 SGHRS, CDR2 YFSETQ. CDR3 region: CASSVGGLSYEQYF. DNA of the CDR3: TGCGCCAGCAGCGTGGGAGGACTTTCCTACGAGCAGTACTTC.

This clonotype occurred a few times. Here the CDR3 reads CASTTGRYGYTF. CDR3 coding DNA: TGTGCCAGCACAACAGGGCGCTATGGCTACACCTTC. The gene calls are TRBV6-1 and TRBJ1-2, with a possible D match to TRBD1 (6 bases). Trimming stripped 7 bases from V and 4 bases from J, with 10 bases between. The germline V gene encodes CDR1 MNHNS and CDR2 SASEGT. The CDR3 extends over 12 amino acids.

This clonotype showed up many times. This chain uses TRBV7-2 with TRBJ1-1, with D perhaps TRBD1 (6 bases). Per the germline V gene, CDR1 is SGHTA and CDR2 is FQGNSA. V lost 3 bases and J lost 5, with 13 bases in between. This CDR3 has 14 amino acids. CDR3 protein: CASSLALGATEAFF. The CDR3 region has the DNA TGTGCCAGCAGCTTGGCGTTGGGGGCTACTGAAGCTTTCTTT.